This TCR beta chain was obtained from a study of blood T cell repertoires in COVID-19. Study overall: Samples taken during acute and convalescent COVID-19 were collected in the United States, Italy and Spain. Sources were T cells, B-cell-depleted T cells, or PBMCs; the material itself was cDNA or gDNA.

In the authors' methods: Nucleated cell number was recorded as an estimate derived from reference gene primer amplification. The protocol was immunoSEQ multiplex PCR, while the TCRdb copy is restricted to in-frame clones and leaves out a portion. V and J calls and clone size follow that table, whereas D and trimming were derived from the DNA. The table records around 230,000 clones, 75% to 85% of them present only once. Material for sequencing was peripheral blood. The receptor's source is a man aged 40-49 years who had recovered from COVID-19.

The CDR3 spells CASSSGLVADTQYF. Here the CDR3 DNA reads TGTGCCAGCAGCTCGGGACTAGTCGCAGATACGCAGTATTTT. The genes are TRBV11-3 and TRBJ2-3; 8 bases agree with TRBD2. Germline CDR1 is SGHNT and CDR2 is YENEEA. The junction had 4 bases not matched to a gene; V was cut back by 4 bases and J by 4 bases. CDR3 size: 14 residues.